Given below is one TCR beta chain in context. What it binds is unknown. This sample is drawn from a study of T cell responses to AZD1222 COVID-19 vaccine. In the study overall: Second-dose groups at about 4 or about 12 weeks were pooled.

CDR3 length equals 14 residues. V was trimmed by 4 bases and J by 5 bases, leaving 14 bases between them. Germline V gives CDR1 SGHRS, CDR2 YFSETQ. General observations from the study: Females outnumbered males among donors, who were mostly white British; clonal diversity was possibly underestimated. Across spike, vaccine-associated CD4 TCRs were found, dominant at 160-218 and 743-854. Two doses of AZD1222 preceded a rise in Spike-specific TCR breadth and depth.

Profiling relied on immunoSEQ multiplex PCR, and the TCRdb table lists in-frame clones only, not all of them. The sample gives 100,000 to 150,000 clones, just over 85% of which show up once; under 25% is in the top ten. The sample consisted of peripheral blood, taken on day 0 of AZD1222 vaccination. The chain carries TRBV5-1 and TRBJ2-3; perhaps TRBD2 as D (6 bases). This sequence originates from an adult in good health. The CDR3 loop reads CASSPRGDGDTQYF. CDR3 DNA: TGCGCCAGCAGCCCTCGCGGGGATGGAGATACGCAGTATTTT. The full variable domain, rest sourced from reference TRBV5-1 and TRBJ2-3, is KAGVTQTPRYLIKTRGQQVTLSCSPISGHRSVSWYQQTPGQGLQFLFEYFSETQRNKGNFPGRFSGRQFSNSRSEMNVSTLELGDSALYLCASSPRGDGDTQYFGPGTRLTVL.